The source of this TCR beta chain is a study of Ad26.COV2.S vaccination and SARS-CoV-2 variants. CDR1 is SGHTA and CDR2 is FQGTGA in the germline V gene. The ends lost 2 bases at V and 4 bases at J; junction bases unmatched: 13. This CDR3 contains 19 residues. The treatment: around 19 received Ad26.COV2.S at low or high dose, single or two shots; about 5 received placebo; per-sample allocation not given. The samples date from day 63 after the first vaccine or placebo injection. Clones were read by immunoSEQ multiplex PCR, and TCRdb kept only the in-frame ones, dropping some. The table records around 300,000 clones, around 88% of them present only once.

The source material was peripheral blood, sampled in a trial of Ad26.COV2.S vaccine versus placebo. The sequence derives from a person between 18 and 59 years old who received the Ad26.COV2.S COVID-19 vaccine or a placebo. The chain couples TRBV7-3 to TRBJ2-3; 12 nucleotides align to TRBD2. The CDR3 sequence: CASSLASGRAVGFSDTQYF. CDR3 DNA: TGTGCCAGCAGCTTAGCTAGCGGGAGGGCCGTGGGATTTTCAGATACGCAGTATTTT.